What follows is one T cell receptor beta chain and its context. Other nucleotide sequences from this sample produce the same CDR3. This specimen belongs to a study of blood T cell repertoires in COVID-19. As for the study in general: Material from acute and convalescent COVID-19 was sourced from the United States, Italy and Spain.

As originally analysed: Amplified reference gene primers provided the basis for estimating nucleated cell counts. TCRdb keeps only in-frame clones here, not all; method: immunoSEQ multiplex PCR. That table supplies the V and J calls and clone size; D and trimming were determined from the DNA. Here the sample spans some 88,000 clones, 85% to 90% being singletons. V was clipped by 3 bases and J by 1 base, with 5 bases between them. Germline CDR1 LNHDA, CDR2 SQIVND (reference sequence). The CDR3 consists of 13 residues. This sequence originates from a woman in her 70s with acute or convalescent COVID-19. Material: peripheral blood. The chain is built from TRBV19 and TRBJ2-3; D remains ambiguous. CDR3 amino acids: CASSMSGTDTQYF. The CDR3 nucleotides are TGTGCCAGTAGTATGTCAGGCACAGATACGCAGTATTTT.